Below, 11 T cell receptor beta chains from the same sample are listed, as sequenced in a study of metastatic and nonmetastatic thyroid tumors. TCRdb re-called the PCR reads with MiXCR. The sample carries more than 11,000 clones, under 35% recorded once. Patients underwent thyroid surgery, and none had received any treatment before it. Input material: blood. The receptors were sampled from a female donor with papillary thyroid cancer or a benign thyroid nodule (not recorded which). Some clones in this sample may be carry-over from other donors' samples.

On this clone: This CDR3 fails to terminate in the conserved phenylalanine or tryptophan, so it likely reflects a read error. The chain uses TRBV5-1 and TRBJ2-5; 9 positions match TRBD2. Germline assignment: CDR1 SGHRS and CDR2 YFSETQ. The CDR3 extends over 14 amino acids. In DNA, the CDR3 is TGTGCCAGCAGATTCGCGGGGGGGACAGAGACCCAGTACTGC. Translation gives CASRFAGGTETQYC.

The chain links TRBV20-1 to TRBJ2-7; 10 bases line up with TRBD2. From germline, CDR1 is DFQATT and CDR2 SNEGSKA (reference sequence). The V and J ends lost 3 bases and 6 bases, in that order; junction bases with no gene match: 8. The CDR3 extends over 14 amino acids. The CDR3 coding sequence is TGCAGTGCTAGCCCTAGCGGGAGTGTAAGCGAGCAGTACTTC. Encoded protein: CSASPSGSVSEQYF.

The gene calls are TRBV13 and TRBJ2-6; no firm D call. V lost 0 bases and J 0 bases, leaving 12 bases between the germline ends. The CDR3 consists of 18 residues. Germline V gives CDR1 PRHDT, CDR2 FYEKMQ (reference sequence). CDR3 sequence reads: CASSLGAGITSGANVLTF. CDR3 DNA sequence: TGTGCCAGCAGCTTAGGGGCAGGCATTACCTCTGGGGCCAACGTCCTGACTTTC.

The gene calls are TRBV5-1 and TRBJ2-7; tentatively, D is TRBD1 (5 bases). This CDR3 is built from 14 residues. V was cut by 0 bases and J by 6 bases, with 13 bases left in between. The germline V gene encodes CDR1 SGHRS and CDR2 YFSETQ. Here the CDR3 DNA reads TGCGCCAGCAGCTTGGTCAGGGAATCGCGCGAGCAGTACTTC. It is translated as CASSLVRESREQYF. The whole variable domain, filled in from reference TRBV5-1 and TRBJ2-7, reads KAGVTQTPRYLIKTRGQQVTLSCSPISGHRSVSWYQQTPGQGLQFLFEYFSETQRNKGNFPGRFSGRQFSNSRSEMNVSTLELGDSALYLCASSLVRESREQYFGPGTRLTVT.

This clone was seen a few times. In DNA form, the CDR3 reads TGTGCCAGCAGTTTCCGAGATAACTATGGCTACACCTTC. It is translated as CASSFRDNYGYTF. This chain links TRBV27 with TRBJ1-2; D call uncertain. Germline CDR1 and CDR2: MNHEY and SMNVEV (reference sequence). There are 13 residues in the CDR3. Trimming cost V 3 bases and J 1 base, with 6 bases left between them.

This clone turned up a few times. The chain carries TRBV2 and TRBJ1-1, with D possibly matching TRBD1 (6 bases). V was pared by 6 bases and J by 6 bases, with 17 bases between. Germline CDR1 is SNHLY and CDR2 is FYNNEI. The CDR3 loop spans 14 amino acids. Here the CDR3 reads CASRVGQGNAEAFF. The CDR3, as DNA: TGTGCCAGCAGGGTGGGACAAGGAAACGCTGAAGCTTTCTTT.

This clone was found a few times. The chain employs TRBV6-1 and TRBJ1-2, with TRBD1 as a possible D gene (5 bases). The CDR3 length is 16 residues. V lost 6 bases to trimming and J lost 0 bases, with 17 bases between them. Germline V gene data show CDR1 as MNHNS and CDR2 as SASEGT. In DNA form, the CDR3 reads TGTGCCAGCAGAATCGGGGACCTCAGCCCTAACTATGGCTACACCTTC. It is translated as CASRIGDLSPNYGYTF.

This clone was picked up a small number of times. This sequence joins TRBV19 and TRBJ2-1; possible D gene TRBD2, 6 bases. This CDR3 comprises 14 residues. The germline V gene encodes CDR1 LNHDA and CDR2 SQIVND (reference sequence). V shed 7 bases and J shed 7 bases, with 17 bases lying between them. The DNA of the CDR3 is TGTGCCAGTACCAGTCCTGGACTAACGAATGAGCAGTTCTTC. This gives the protein CASTSPGLTNEQFF. The variable domain in full, completed from reference TRBV19 and TRBJ2-1, reads DGGITQSPKYLFRKEGQNVTLSCEQNLNHDAMYWYRQDPGQGLRLIYYSQIVNDFQKGDIAEGYSVSREKKESFPLTVTSAQKNPTAFYLCASTSPGLTNEQFFGPGTRLTVL.

This clone was detected only a few times. The chain uses TRBV6-8 and TRBJ2-7, with 8 positions matching TRBD2. J lost 3 bases, V lost 8 bases, and 12 bases had no gene match. Per germline, CDR1 MNHGY and CDR2 SAAAGT. The CDR3 extends over 15 amino acids. CDR3 protein: CASPGGGRFYYEQYF. The CDR3 DNA follows: TGTGCCAGCCCGGGTGGCGGGAGGTTCTACTACGAGCAGTACTTC.

This clone was counted at least ten times. A much larger clone sits a single nucleotide away, making a read error possible. The chain is built from TRBV11-2 and TRBJ2-3, with a weak D call TRBD1 (5 bases). Judging by the DNA end, TRBJ1-5 fits better; the J call may be wrong. Germline V gives CDR1 SGHAT, CDR2 FQNNGV. The CDR3 loop spans 15 amino acids. The CDR3 DNA reads TGTGCCAGCAGCTTAGGTAGCGGGAGGGGAAATACGCAGCATTTT. Protein: CASSLGSGRGNTQHF.

This clone turned up a few times. This rearrangement joins TRBV6-1 to TRBJ1-5; D ambiguous. Deletions cut 5 bases from V and 0 bases from J, with 8 bases between. The germline V gene has CDR1 MNHNS and CDR2 SASEGT. This CDR3 is 14 amino acids long. CDR3 DNA sequence: TGTGCCAGCAGTTTCAGCTTTAGCAATCAGCCCCAGCATTTT. The encoded protein is CASSFSFSNQPQHF.